The rows below give T cell receptor beta chains drawn from one sample of a study of vaccination effects on CD4 cells after COVID-19. The data were produced by immunoSEQ multiplex PCR, yet TCRdb's version contains in-frame clones alone and is incomplete. The sample includes about 73,000 clones, 60% to 75% of them seen just once. Their antigens remain unidentified. Sequencing was performed on CD4+ T cells from PBMCs cultured with HCoV-NL63 spike peptides, taken before COVID-19 vaccination. The source of these receptors is a human donor who received a COVID-19 vaccine. Each CDR3 is given with its conserved first and last residue. The D gene is left open where the match is weak. Expanded clones get a size class; other rows say once, few or many, or leave the size out.

TRBJ2-5	.	TRBV3-1/TRBV3-2	TRBD2	CASSSRASGGAAETQYF	TGTGCCAGCAGCTCAAGGGCTAGCGGGGGGGCCGCAGAGACCCAGTACTTC
TRBJ1-1	few	TRBV6-5	TRBD1	CASSTMTGATEAFF	TGTGCCAGCAGCACAATGACAGGGGCCACTGAAGCTTTCTTT
TRBJ1-2	.	TRBV30	.	CAWNGYRVHYGYTF	TGTGCCTGGAATGGATACAGGGTTCACTATGGCTACACCTTC
TRBJ1-1	.	TRBV7-7	.	CASSLGGAGTEAFF	TGTGCCAGCAGCTTAGGGGGGGCTGGGACTGAAGCTTTCTTT
TRBJ1-1	.	TRBV12-3/TRBV12-4	TRBD1	CASSLKGAAFF	TGTGCCAGCAGTTTAAAGGGGGCAGCTTTCTTT
TRBJ1-4	.	TRBV4-1	.	CASSQVAGGGEKLFF	TGCGCCAGCAGCCAAGTTGCGGGTGGTGGAGAAAAACTGTTTTTT
TRBJ2-3	.	TRBV5-6	.	CASSLGITDTQYF	TGTGCCAGCAGCTTGGGTATCACAGATACGCAGTATTTT
TRBJ2-6	.	TRBV12-5	.	CASGFSGANVLTF	TGTGCTAGTGGTTTTTCTGGGGCCAACGTCCTGACTTTC
TRBJ1-1	.	TRBV11-3	.	CASSFTSGSAGGENTEAFF	TGTGCCAGCAGCTTCACCTCAGGGAGCGCCGGAGGGGAGAACACTGAAGCTTTCTTT
TRBJ2-1	.	TRBV11-3	TRBD1	CASSLGWIQGDVDYNEQFF	TGTGCCAGCAGCTTAGGATGGATCCAGGGGGATGTCGATTACAATGAGCAGTTCTTC
TRBJ2-2	.	TRBV19	TRBD2	CASSPGGGERTGELFF	TGTGCCAGTAGTCCGGGAGGAGGGGAAAGAACCGGGGAGCTGTTTTTT
TRBJ2-1	few	TRBV19	TRBD2	CASTESGGPQFF	TGTGCCAGTACCGAAAGCGGGGGACCGCAGTTCTTC
TRBJ2-3	.	TRBV7-2	TRBD1	CASSQGQGYFTQYF	TGTGCCAGCAGCCAGGGACAGGGTTACTTTACGCAGTATTTT
TRBJ1-2	.	TRBV5-1	TRBD1	CASSSGQGNYGYTF	TGCGCCAGCAGCTCGGGACAGGGGAACTATGGCTACACCTTC
TRBJ2-2	.	TRBV10-1	.	CASSRGTGELFF	TGCGCCAGCAGTAGGGGAACCGGGGAGCTGTTTTTT
TRBJ1-6	once	TRBV29-1	.	CSLEWGRNKSSYNSPLHF	TGCAGCCTTGAATGGGGGCGGAATAAGAGCTCCTATAATTCACCCCTCCACTTT
TRBJ2-1	few	TRBV28	.	CASSLVYNEQFF	TGTGCCAGCAGTTTAGTCTACAATGAGCAGTTCTTC
TRBJ1-2	.	TRBV7-6	.	CASSSRDGRASGYTF	TGTGCCAGCAGCTCTAGAGACGGCAGGGCGTCGGGCTACACCTTC
TRBJ1-2	.	TRBV29-1	.	CSVAPDTVYGYTF	TGCAGCGTTGCCCCGGACACGGTCTATGGCTACACCTTC
TRBJ1-4	.	TRBV7-8	.	CASSGGVPDEKLFF	TGTGCCAGCAGCGGGGGAGTCCCCGATGAAAAACTGTTTTTT
TRBJ1-2	.	TRBV5-5	TRBD1	CASSLVDRAPYGYTF	TGTGCCAGCAGCTTGGTGGACAGGGCTCCTTATGGCTACACCTTC
TRBJ1-5	.	TRBV28	.	CASSWSEGTNQPQHF	TGTGCCAGCAGTTGGTCGGAGGGGACCAATCAGCCCCAGCATTTT
TRBJ1-6	once	TRBV4-1	.	CASSQDNSPLHF	TGCGCCAGCAGCCAAGATAATTCACCCCTCCACTTT
TRBJ2-2	.	TRBV6-1	.	CASSDRGRTGELFF	TGTGCCAGCAGTGACCGTGGTAGAACCGGGGAGCTGTTTTTT